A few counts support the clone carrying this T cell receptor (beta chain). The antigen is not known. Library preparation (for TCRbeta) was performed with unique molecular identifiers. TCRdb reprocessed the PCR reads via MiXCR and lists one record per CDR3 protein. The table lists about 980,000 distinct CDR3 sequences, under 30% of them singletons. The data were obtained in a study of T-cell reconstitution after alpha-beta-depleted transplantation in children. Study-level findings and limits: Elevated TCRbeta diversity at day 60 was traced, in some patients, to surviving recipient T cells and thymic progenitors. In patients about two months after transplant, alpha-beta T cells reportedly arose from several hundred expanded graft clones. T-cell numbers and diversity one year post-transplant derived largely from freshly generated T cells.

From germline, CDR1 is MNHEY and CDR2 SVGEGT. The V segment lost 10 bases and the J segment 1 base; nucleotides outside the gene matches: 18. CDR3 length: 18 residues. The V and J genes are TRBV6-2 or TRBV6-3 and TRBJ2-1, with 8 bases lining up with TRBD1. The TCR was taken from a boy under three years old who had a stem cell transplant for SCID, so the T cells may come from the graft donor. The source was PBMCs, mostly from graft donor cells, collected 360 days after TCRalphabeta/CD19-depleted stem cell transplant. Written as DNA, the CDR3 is TGTGCCACCGATGGGGGACAGGACCGGTGGGTTTCCTACAATGAGCAGTTCTTC. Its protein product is CATDGGQDRWVSYNEQFF.